The present T cell receptor beta chain was sequenced within a study of blood T cell repertoires in COVID-19 (dated by TCRdb to the early 2020s). Regarding the complete study: Collaborator samples came from the United States, Italy and Spain and covered acute and convalescent phases of COVID-19. The material from the prospective study consisted of cDNA or gDNA derived from T cells, B-cell-depleted T cells, or PBMCs. Deeply sampled blood TCRbeta repertoires from subjects exposed to, actively infected with, or recovered from COVID-19 were included in the dataset. The repertoires were released in a freely available public database intended as a resource for research on the immune response to SARS-CoV-2. Samples came from the ongoing ImmuneRACE study (first 160 participants) plus 1,254 subjects from 6 global collaborators. A de-identified subject ID, COVID-19 status, age in years and sex were almost always included in the sample metadata. HLA class I and class II types, where available, came from metadata supplied by the sample provider rather than from assay-based typing.

Based on the germline V gene, the CDR1 and CDR2 sequences are MDHEN and SYDVKM. V is clipped by 4 bases and J by 6 bases, and the sequence between their germline boundaries is 9 bases long. Counted from cysteine to phenylalanine, this CDR3 has 12 amino acids. Only the CDR3 part of the read is kept: 36 bases, read in frame from the first base. The immunoSEQ Assay, a bias-controlled multiplex PCR, was used to amplify TCRbeta CDR3 regions from genomic DNA. The paper's processing steps were these. The number of nucleated cells in each sample was estimated from the amplification of reference gene primers within the assay. To quantify the absolute abundance of each unique TCRbeta CDR3 rearrangement, sequence reads were collapsed and filtered. For each sample, productive Simpson clonality was calculated as the square root of Simpson's diversity index across productive rearrangements. Entries here come from immuneACCESS through TCRdb and include only in-frame sequences with V and J called. Some clones fail to appear in such tables; in the studies checked, an unresolved V gene covers under half of the shortfall, and the cause of the remainder is unknown. V, J and clone size derive from that table, while D and trimming were established from the DNA sequence. In all, the sample holds about 110,000 clones, and roughly 87% of those were seen once. The ten most abundant clones make up 4.5% to 5% of the sample.

Overall study outcomes, separate from this receptor: How much clinical and demographic metadata was included differed by source and by participant, and the metadata was provided uncurated.

Remarks on this clone: The target of this receptor is not known. There are no base qualities to consult, and no much larger clone falls within one base.

Whole blood was collected in K2EDTA tubes by collaborating institutions according to the institutions' own protocols. For TCRbeta analysis, collaborators shipped samples in one of three forms: frozen whole blood, isolated PBMCs, or DNA extracted from either of those sample types. Sequencing input: peripheral blood. The TCR was taken from a human donor in a cohort sampled during active COVID-19. Recombination connected TRBV28 to TRBJ1-1; TRBD1 is a weak D gene call, 5 bases matching. The base sequence is TGTGCCAGCAGTTCTCAGACAGCTGAAGCTTTCTTT. Its coded protein is CASSSQTAEAFF.